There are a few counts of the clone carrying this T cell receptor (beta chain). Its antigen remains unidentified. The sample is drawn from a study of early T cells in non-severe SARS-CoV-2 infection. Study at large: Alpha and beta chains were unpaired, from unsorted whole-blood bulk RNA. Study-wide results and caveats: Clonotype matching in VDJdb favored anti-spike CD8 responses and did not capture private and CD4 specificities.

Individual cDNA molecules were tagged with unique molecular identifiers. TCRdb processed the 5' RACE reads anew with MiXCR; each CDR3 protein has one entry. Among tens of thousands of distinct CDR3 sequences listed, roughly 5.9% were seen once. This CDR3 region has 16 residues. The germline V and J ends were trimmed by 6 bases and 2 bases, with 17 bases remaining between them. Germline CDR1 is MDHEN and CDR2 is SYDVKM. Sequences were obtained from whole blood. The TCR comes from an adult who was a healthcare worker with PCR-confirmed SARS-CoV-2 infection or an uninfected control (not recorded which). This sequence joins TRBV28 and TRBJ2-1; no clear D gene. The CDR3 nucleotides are TGTGCCAGCAGCCTAATGGACCCTCGCCCCTACAATGAGCAGTTCTTC. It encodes CASSLMDPRPYNEQFF.